This is a list of T cell receptor beta chains from one sample in a study of blood T cell repertoires in COVID-19. Clones were read by immunoSEQ multiplex PCR, and TCRdb kept only the in-frame ones, dropping some. The data contain around 95,000 clones, around 90% of them seen just once; the ten biggest clones take up approximately 5%. The sequencing input was peripheral blood. These receptors were obtained from a human donor in a cohort sampled during active COVID-19. Each CDR3 is given with its conserved first and last residue. Fields, in order: CDR3 protein, clone size, V gene, J gene. Clone size appears in some rows only: once, few, many, or a class for an expanded clone.

CDR3: CASTRGGGNQPQHF
size: -
V: TRBV10-2
J: TRBJ1-5

CDR3: CASSRVASSNTGELFF
size: -
V: TRBV19
J: TRBJ2-2

CDR3: CASSERAVYEQYF
size: -
V: TRBV5-5
J: TRBJ2-7

CDR3: CASSSDWGSSGSFF
size: -
V: TRBV5-5
J: TRBJ2-1

CDR3: CASSRRTSGRAYNEQFF
size: -
V: TRBV6-6
J: TRBJ2-1

CDR3: CASSSLGQGNSPLHF
size: -
V: TRBV27
J: TRBJ1-6

CDR3: CSVVGLTLQETQYF
size: -
V: TRBV29-1
J: TRBJ2-5

CDR3: CASSPGSGFTDTQYF
size: -
V: TRBV7-3
J: TRBJ2-3

CDR3: CASSQTGGNNYGYTF
size: few
V: TRBV18
J: TRBJ1-2

CDR3: CASSNRRRKGGALDTQYF
size: -
V: TRBV28
J: TRBJ2-3

CDR3: CASSYGQSTDTQYF
size: -
V: TRBV11-2
J: TRBJ2-3

CDR3: CASSLREASGKNYEQYF
size: -
V: TRBV5-1
J: TRBJ2-7